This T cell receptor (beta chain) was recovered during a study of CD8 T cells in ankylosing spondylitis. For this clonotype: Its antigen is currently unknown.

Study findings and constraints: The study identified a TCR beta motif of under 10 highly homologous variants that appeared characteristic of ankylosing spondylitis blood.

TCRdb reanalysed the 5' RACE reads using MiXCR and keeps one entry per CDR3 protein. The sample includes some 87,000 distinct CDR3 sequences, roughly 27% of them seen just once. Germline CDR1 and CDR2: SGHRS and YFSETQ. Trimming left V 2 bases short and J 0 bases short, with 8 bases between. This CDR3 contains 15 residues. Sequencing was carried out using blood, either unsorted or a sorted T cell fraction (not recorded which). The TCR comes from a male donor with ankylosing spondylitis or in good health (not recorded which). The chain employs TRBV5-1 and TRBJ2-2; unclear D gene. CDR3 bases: TGCGCCAGCAGCTTCAGTATCGCGAACACCGGGGAGCTGTTTTTT. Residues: CASSFSIANTGELFF.